Below, one TCR beta chain is given with its context. This record comes from a study of T cell changes during pregnancy in multiple sclerosis. Clones were read by immunoSEQ multiplex PCR, and TCRdb kept only the in-frame ones, dropping some. The repertoire holds 35,000 to 45,000 clones, with roughly 85% as singletons. The V and J ends lost 4 bases and 1 base respectively, with 14 bases between them. Germline values: CDR1 SGHKS, CDR2 YYEKEE (reference sequence). This CDR3 has 15 residues. The J gene is TRBJ1-1, the V gene TRBV5-5; D unresolved. This receptor was taken from a female donor with multiple sclerosis, enrolled in a pregnancy study. The source material was CD4+ T cells from peripheral blood mononuclear cells, sampled after pregnancy. CDR3 residues: CASSPPSEWNTEAFF. The CDR3 bases are TGTGCCAGCAGCCCCCCTTCGGAGTGGAACACTGAAGCTTTCTTT.